The text below deals with one T cell receptor beta chain. CDR3 length: 15 amino acids. The germline gives CDR1 MNHEY, CDR2 SMNVEV (reference sequence). V shed 0 bases and J shed 0 bases, with 6 bases lying between them. These data are taken from a study of shared clonotypes between healthy human individuals. It was roughly 330 ng DNA, 25,000 to 35,000 T cell genomes, that went into each replicate PCR of unsorted PBMC. Using immunoSEQ multiplex PCR, the repertoire was profiled, and TCRdb retains in-frame clones only, with some absent. The sample contains about half a million clones, approximately 84% of which appear only once.

This TCR was sampled from a woman in her 40s in good health. Some clones in this sample may be carry-over from other donors' samples. What was sequenced was PBMCs. The chain recombines TRBV27 with TRBJ1-5; no definite D call. Here the CDR3 reads CASSLSYHSNQPQHF. The CDR3 coding sequence is TGTGCCAGCAGTTTATCGTACCATAGCAATCAGCCCCAGCATTTT.